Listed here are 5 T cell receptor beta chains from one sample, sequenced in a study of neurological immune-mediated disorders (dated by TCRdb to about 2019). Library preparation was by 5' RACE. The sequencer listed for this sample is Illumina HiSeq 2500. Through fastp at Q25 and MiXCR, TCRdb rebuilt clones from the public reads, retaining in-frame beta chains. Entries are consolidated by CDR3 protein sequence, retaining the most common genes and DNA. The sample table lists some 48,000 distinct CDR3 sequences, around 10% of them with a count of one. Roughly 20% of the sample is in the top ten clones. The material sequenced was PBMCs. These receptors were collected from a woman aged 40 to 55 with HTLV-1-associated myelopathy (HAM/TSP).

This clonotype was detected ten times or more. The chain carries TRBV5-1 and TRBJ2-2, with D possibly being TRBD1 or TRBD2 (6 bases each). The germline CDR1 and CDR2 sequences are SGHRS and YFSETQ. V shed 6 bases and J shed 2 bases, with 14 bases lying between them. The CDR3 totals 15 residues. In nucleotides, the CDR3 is TGCGCCAGCAATACGGGGGCCGTAAACACCGGGGAGCTGTTTTTT. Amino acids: CASNTGAVNTGELFF.

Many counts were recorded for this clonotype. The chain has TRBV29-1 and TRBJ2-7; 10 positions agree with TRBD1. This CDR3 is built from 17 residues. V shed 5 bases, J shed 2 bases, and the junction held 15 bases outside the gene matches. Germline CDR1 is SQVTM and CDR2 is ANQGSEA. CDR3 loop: CSVYLMVGTGVPYEQYF. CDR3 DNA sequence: TGCAGCGTTTACCTAATGGTCGGGACAGGGGTACCCTACGAGCAGTACTTC.

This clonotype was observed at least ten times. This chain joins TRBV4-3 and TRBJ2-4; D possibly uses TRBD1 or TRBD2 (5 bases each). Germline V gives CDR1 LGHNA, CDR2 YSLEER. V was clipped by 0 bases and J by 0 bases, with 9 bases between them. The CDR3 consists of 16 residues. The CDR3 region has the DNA TGCGCCAGCAGCCAAGATGAGGGGCGAGCCAAAAACATTCAGTACTTC. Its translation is CASSQDEGRAKNIQYF.

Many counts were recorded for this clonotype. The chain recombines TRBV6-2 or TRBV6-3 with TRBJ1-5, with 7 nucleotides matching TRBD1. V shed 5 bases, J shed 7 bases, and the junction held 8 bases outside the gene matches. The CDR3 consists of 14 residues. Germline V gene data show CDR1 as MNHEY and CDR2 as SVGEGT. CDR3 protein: CASSPGTAGQPQHF. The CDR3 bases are TGTGCCAGCAGTCCCGGGACAGCAGGCCAGCCCCAGCATTTT.

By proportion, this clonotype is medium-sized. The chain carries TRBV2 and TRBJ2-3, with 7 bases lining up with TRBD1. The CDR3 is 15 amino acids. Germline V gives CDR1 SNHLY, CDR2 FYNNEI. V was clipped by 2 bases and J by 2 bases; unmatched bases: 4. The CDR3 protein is CASSELGQITDTQYF. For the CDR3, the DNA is TGTGCCAGCAGTGAATTGGGACAGATCACAGATACGCAGTATTTT.